This entry is about one TCR beta chain. Its antigen is undetermined. The data are from a study of monozygotic twins with inflammatory bowel disease. Study-wide findings and caveats: Healthy co-twins had higher TCRbeta inverse Simpson diversity than their IBD twins.

Blood was collected, roughly 2.5 ml per donor. A template switching step added UMIs, each with a 6-nucleotide sample barcode. Following a re-call of the 5' RACE reads, TCRdb has one entry per CDR3 protein and lacks DNA. This listing includes fewer than 200,000 distinct CDR3 sequences. Germline loops: CDR1 SGHRS, CDR2 YFSETQ. The CDR3 runs to 17 residues. The sample consisted of blood. This sequence originates from a human donor with ulcerative colitis or Crohn's disease, or a healthy co-twin of an affected twin (not recorded which). V is TRBV5-1 and J is TRBJ2-2; the TRBD1 assignment by TCRdb is unverifiable without DNA. Here the CDR3 reads CASSWGRGPLNTGELFF.